This T cell receptor beta chain was documented in a study of Graves' ophthalmopathy and Graves' hyperthyroidism. Germline CDR1 is LNHNV and CDR2 is YYDKDF (reference sequence). The CDR3 length is 14 residues. V shed 0 bases and J shed 3 bases, with 5 bases lying between them. RNA transcripts provided the template for amplifying TCR beta CDR3 regions. Second-round multiplex PCR came after a first-round RT-PCR that employed HTBI primers. TCRdb processed the multiplex PCR reads anew with MiXCR; each CDR3 protein has one entry. The sample holds about 400,000 distinct CDR3 sequences, approximately 20% seen once. This clonotype was seen many times.

The chain uses TRBV15 and TRBJ2-2; D unresolved. Sequenced material: peripheral blood. This TCR was sampled from a young woman with Graves' ophthalmopathy. In DNA, the CDR3 is TGTGCCACCAGCAGAGATTGGGACACCGGGGAGCTGTTTTTT. The encoded protein is CATSRDWDTGELFF.